One T cell receptor (beta chain) is described in this entry. The antigen is not known. The data were obtained in a study of T cell responses to AZD1222 COVID-19 vaccine. Study-level results: Increases in Spike-specific TCR breadth and depth were seen after two AZD1222 doses. Unmutated regions of variants are reportedly targeted by nearly half of spike-specific TCRs.

The assay was immunoSEQ multiplex PCR, and TCRdb's table has in-frame clones only and misses some. This table has 20,000 to 25,000 clones, approximately 82% appearing once. The length of the CDR3 is 14 residues. J was trimmed by 2 bases and V by 4 bases; bases with no gene match: 1. Germline values: CDR1 LNHDA, CDR2 SQIVND (reference sequence). The chain joins TRBV19 to TRBJ2-2, with TRBD2 matching over 7 bases. The starting material was peripheral blood, obtained on day 0 of AZD1222 vaccination. This receptor was obtained from an adult in good health. The CDR3 DNA sequence: TGTGCCAGTAGTACTAGCGGAAACACCGGGGAGCTGTTTTTT. Amino acids: CASSTSGNTGELFF.